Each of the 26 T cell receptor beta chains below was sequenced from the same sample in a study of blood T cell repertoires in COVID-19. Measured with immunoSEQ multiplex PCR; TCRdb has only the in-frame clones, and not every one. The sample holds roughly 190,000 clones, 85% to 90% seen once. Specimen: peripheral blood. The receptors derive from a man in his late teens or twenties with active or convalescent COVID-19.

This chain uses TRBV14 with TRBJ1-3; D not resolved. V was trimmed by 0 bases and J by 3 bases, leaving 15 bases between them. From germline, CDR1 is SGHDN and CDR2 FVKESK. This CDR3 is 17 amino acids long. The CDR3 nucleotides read TGTGCCAGCAGCCAAGATGGTCTAGGAGCTGGTGGAAACACCATATATTTT. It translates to CASSQDGLGAGGNTIYF.

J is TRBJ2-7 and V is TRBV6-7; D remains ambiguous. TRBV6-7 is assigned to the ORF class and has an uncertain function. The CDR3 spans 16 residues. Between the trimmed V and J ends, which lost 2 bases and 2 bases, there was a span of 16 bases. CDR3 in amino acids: CASSYPLSRGAYEQYF. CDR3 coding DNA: TGTGCCAGCAGTTACCCCCTCTCGCGCGGAGCCTACGAGCAGTACTTC.

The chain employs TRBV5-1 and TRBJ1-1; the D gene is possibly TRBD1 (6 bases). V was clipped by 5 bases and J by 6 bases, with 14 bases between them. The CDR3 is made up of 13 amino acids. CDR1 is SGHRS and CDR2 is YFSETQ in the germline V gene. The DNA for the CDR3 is TGCGCCAGCAGGACAGGAGAACGCGCTGAAGCTTTCTTT. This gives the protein CASRTGERAEAFF.

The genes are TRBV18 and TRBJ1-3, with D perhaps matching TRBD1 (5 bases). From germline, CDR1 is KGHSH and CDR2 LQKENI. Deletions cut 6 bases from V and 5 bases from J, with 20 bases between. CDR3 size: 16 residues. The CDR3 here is CASSDNRFPRRNTIYF. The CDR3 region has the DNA TGTGCCAGCTCGGATAACAGGTTTCCAAGGAGAAACACCATATATTTT.

The CDR3 sequence is CSGNRGLTDEQYF. The CDR3, as DNA: TGCAGCGGTAACAGGGGTCTCACGGACGAGCAGTACTTC. This chain uses TRBV29-1 with TRBJ2-7, with 7 positions matching TRBD1. The junction had 11 bases not matched to a gene; V was cut back by 7 bases and J by 5 bases. The CDR3 runs 13 residues. Germline V lookup: CDR1 SQVTM, CDR2 ANQGSEA.

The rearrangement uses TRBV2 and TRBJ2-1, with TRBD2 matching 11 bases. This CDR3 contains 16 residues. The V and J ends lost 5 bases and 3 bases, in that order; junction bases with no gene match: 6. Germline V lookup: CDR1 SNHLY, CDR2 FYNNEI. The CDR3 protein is CASSSGLAGSYNEQFF. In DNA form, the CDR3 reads TGTGCCAGCAGTTCCGGACTAGCGGGCAGCTACAATGAGCAGTTCTTC.

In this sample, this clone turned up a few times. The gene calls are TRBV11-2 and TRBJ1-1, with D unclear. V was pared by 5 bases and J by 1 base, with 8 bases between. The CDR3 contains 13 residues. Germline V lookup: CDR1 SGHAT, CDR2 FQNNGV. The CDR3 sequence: CASSQAPNTEAFF. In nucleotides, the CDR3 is TGTGCCAGCAGCCAAGCCCCGAACACTGAAGCTTTCTTT. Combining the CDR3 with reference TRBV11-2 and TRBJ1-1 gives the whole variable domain EAGVAQSPRYKIIEKRQSVAFWCNPISGHATLYWYQQILGQGPKLLIQFQNNGVVDDSQLPKDRFSAERLKGVDSTLKIQPAKLEDSAVYLCASSQAPNTEAFFGQGTRLTVV.

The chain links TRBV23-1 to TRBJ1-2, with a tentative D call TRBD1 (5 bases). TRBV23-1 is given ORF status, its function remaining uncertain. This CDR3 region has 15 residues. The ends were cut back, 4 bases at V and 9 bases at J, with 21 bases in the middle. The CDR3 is CASSLKSGLRGSYTF. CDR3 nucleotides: TGCGCCAGCAGTCTGAAATCGGGTCTCCGGGGGAGCTACACCTTC.

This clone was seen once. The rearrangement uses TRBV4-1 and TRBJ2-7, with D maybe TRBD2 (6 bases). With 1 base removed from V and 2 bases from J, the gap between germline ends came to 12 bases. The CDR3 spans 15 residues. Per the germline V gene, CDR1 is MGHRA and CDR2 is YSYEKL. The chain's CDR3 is CASSQGLAQPYEQYF. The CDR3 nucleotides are TGCGCCAGCAGCCAAGGGCTAGCGCAACCCTACGAGCAGTACTTC.

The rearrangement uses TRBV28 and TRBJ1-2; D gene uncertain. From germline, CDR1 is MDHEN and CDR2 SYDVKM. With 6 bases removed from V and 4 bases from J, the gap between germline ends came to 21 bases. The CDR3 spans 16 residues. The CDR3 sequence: CASRPPSGNKGYGYTF. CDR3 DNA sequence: TGTGCCAGCAGACCCCCTTCCGGGAACAAAGGCTATGGCTACACCTTC.

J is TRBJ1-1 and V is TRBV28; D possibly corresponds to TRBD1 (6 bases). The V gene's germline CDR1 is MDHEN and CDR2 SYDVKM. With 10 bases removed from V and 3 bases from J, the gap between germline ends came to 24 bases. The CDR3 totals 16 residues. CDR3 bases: TGTGCCACCGCAGGTGCATCCGGGACAAGGGACACTGAAGCTTTCTTT. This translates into CATAGASGTRDTEAFF. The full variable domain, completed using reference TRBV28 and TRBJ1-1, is DVKVTQSSRYLVKRTGEKVFLECVQDMDHENMFWYRQDPGLGLRLIYFSYDVKMKEKGDIPEGYSVSREKKERFSLILESASTNQTSMYLCATAGASGTRDTEAFFGQGTRLTVV.

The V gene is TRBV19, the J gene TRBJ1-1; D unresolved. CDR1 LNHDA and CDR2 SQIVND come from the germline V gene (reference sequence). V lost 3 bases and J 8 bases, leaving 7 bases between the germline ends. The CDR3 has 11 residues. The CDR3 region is CASSMFREAFF. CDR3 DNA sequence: TGTGCCAGTAGTATGTTCAGAGAAGCTTTCTTT.

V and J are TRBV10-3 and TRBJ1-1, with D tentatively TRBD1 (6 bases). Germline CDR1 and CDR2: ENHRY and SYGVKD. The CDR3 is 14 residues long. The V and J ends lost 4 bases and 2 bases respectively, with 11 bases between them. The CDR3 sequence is CAISGQQGNTEAFF. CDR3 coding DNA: TGTGCCATCAGTGGTCAACAGGGCAACACTGAAGCTTTCTTT.

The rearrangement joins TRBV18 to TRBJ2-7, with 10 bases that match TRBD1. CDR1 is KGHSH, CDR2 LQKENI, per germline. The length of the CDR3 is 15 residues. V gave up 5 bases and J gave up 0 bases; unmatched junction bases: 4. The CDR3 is CASSADRGSSYEQYV. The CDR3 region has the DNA TGTGCCAGCTCAGCGGACAGGGGGAGCTCCTACGAGCAGTACGTC.

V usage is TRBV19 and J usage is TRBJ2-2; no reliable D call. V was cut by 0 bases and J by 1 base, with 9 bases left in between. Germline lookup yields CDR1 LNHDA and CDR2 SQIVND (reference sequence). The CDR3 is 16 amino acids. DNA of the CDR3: TGTGCCAGTAGTATAGAGGCGAGGAGGAACACCGGGGAGCTGTTTTTT. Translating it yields CASSIEARRNTGELFF.

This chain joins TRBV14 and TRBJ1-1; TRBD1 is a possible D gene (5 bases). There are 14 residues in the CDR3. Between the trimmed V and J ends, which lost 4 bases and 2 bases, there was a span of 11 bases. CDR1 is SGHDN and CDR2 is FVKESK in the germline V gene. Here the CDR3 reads CASSPPQGNTEAFF. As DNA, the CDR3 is TGTGCCAGCAGCCCCCCGCAGGGCAACACTGAAGCTTTCTTT.

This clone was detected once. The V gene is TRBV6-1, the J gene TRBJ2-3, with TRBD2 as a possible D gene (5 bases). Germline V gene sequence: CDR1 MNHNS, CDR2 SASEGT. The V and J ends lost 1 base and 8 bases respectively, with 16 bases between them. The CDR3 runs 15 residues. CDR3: CASSEGIGPRGTQYF. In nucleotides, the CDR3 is TGTGCCAGCAGTGAAGGGATAGGCCCCCGGGGTACGCAGTATTTT.

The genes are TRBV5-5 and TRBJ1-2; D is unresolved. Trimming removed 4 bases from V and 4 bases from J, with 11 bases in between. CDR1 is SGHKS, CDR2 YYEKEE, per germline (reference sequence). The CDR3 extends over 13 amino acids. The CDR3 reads CASSAVQSYGYTF. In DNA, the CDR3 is TGTGCCAGCAGCGCGGTCCAGAGCTATGGCTACACCTTC.

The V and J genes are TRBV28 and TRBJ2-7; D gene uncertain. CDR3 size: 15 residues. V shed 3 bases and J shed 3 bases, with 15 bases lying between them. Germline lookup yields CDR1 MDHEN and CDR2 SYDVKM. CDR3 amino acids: CASSFGGDLNYEQYV. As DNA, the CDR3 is TGTGCCAGCAGTTTCGGTGGAGACTTAAACTACGAGCAGTACGTC.

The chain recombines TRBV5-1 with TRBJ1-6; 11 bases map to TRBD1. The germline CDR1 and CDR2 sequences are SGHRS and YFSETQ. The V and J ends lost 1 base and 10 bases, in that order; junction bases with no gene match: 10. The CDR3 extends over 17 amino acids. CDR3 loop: CASSLPIGQGAESPLHF. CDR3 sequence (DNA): TGCGCCAGCAGCTTGCCCATCGGACAGGGGGCCGAGTCACCCCTCCACTTT.

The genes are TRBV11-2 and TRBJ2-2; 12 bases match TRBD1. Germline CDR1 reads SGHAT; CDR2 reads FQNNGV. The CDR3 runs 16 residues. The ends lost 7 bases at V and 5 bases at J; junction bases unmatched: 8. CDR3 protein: CASNNRDRGQTGELFF. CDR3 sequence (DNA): TGTGCCAGCAACAACCGGGACAGGGGGCAGACCGGGGAGCTGTTTTTT.

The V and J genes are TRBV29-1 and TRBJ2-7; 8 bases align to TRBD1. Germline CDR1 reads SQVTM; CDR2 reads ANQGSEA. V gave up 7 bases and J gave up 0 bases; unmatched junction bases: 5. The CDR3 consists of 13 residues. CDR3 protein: CSACGTGSYEQYF. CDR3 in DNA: TGCAGCGCATGTGGGACAGGCTCCTACGAGCAGTACTTC.

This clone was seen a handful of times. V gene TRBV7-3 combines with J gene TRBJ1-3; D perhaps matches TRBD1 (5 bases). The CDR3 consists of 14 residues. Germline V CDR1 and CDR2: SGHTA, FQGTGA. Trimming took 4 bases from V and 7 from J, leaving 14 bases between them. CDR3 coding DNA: TGTGCCAGCAGCTCGGGGGGTCCCGGGAACACCATATATTTT. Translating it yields CASSSGGPGNTIYF.

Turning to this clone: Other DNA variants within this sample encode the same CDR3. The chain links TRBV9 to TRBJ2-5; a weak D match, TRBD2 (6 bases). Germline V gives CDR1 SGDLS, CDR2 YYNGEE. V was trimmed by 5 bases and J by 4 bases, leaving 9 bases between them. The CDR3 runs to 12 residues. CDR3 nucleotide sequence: TGTGCCAGCAGTAGCGGCGGAGAGACCCAGTACTTC. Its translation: CASSSGGETQYF.

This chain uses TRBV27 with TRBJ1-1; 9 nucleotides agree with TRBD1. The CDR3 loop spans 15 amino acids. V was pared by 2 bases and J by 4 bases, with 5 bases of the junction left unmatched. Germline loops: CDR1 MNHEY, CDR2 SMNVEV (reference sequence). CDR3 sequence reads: CASSLATGGLTEAFF. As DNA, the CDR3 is TGTGCCAGCAGTTTAGCGACAGGGGGACTCACTGAAGCTTTCTTT.

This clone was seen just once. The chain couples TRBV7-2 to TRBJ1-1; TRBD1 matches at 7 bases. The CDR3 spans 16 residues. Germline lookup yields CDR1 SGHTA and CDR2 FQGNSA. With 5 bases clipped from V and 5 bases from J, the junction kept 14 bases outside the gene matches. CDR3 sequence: CASSPFLTGVGTEAFF. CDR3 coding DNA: TGTGCCAGCAGCCCCTTTTTAACAGGGGTAGGGACTGAAGCTTTCTTT.